The rows below give T cell receptor beta chains drawn from one sample of a study of blood T cell repertoires in COVID-19. TCRdb keeps only in-frame clones here, not all; method: immunoSEQ multiplex PCR. Of a few hundred thousand clones listed, around nine tenths are singletons. The specimen was peripheral blood. These TCRs come from a man aged 60-69 years with acute or convalescent COVID-19. Each CDR3 is given with its conserved first and last residue. A D gene is named only where the DNA matches it firmly. Expanded clones are given a class, and other clones once, few, many or no size at all.

D: .
J: TRBJ2-7
V: TRBV7-8
size: .
CDR3: CASSHRDRDNEQYF
DNA: TGTGCCAGCAGCCACCGGGACCGGGACAACGAGCAGTACTTC

D: TRBD1
J: TRBJ2-7
V: TRBV2
size: .
CDR3: CASRGQGAFYEQYF
DNA: TGTGCCAGCAGAGGACAGGGTGCTTTCTACGAGCAGTACTTC

D: TRBD1
J: TRBJ1-1
V: TRBV18
size: .
CDR3: CASSPGQGAGGTEAFF
DNA: TGTGCCAGCTCACCAGGACAGGGGGCCGGGGGGACTGAAGCTTTCTTT

D: TRBD1
J: TRBJ1-2
V: TRBV19
size: .
CDR3: CASLGTGKSHGYTF
DNA: TGTGCCAGCCTGGGGACAGGGAAAAGTCATGGCTACACCTTC

D: .
J: TRBJ2-5
V: TRBV6-2/TRBV6-3
size: .
CDR3: CASSYGGPETQYF
DNA: TGTGCCAGCAGTTACGGGGGCCCGGAGACCCAGTACTTC

D: TRBD1
J: TRBJ1-2
V: TRBV19
size: .
CDR3: CASSLQGAGYGYTF
DNA: TGTGCCAGTAGTTTACAGGGGGCTGGCTATGGCTACACCTTC

D: TRBD1
J: TRBJ2-4
V: TRBV6-5
size: .
CDR3: CASSYSPTGQNIQYF
DNA: TGTGCCAGCAGTTACTCCCCGACAGGGCAAAACATTCAGTACTTC

D: .
J: TRBJ1-2
V: TRBV3-1/TRBV3-2
size: few
CDR3: CASSQNPNRGGYTF
DNA: TGTGCCAGCAGCCAGAATCCAAACCGCGGGGGCTACACCTTC

D: .
J: TRBJ2-2
V: TRBV19
size: .
CDR3: CASKVRQDGELFF
DNA: TGTGCCAGTAAGGTTCGTCAGGACGGGGAGCTGTTTTTT

D: TRBD1
J: TRBJ1-2
V: TRBV12-3/TRBV12-4
size: .
CDR3: CASCTGAGYGYTF
DNA: TGTGCCAGCTGCACAGGGGCGGGCTATGGCTACACCTTC

D: .
J: TRBJ1-1
V: TRBV4-1
size: few
CDR3: CASSQDGGGANTEAFF
DNA: TGCGCCAGCAGCCAAGATGGGGGGGGCGCGAACACTGAAGCTTTCTTT

D: .
J: TRBJ2-1
V: TRBV19
size: .
CDR3: CASSQIIQGNEQFF
DNA: TGTGCCAGTAGCCAAATAATACAGGGCAATGAGCAGTTCTTC

D: .
J: TRBJ2-5
V: TRBV12-3/TRBV12-4
size: .
CDR3: CASSHRVWETQYF
DNA: TGTGCCAGCAGCCACAGGGTTTGGGAGACCCAGTACTTC

D: .
J: TRBJ2-1
V: TRBV6-2/TRBV6-3
size: .
CDR3: CASSLFAGKVNEQFF
DNA: TGTGCCAGCAGCCTTTTCGCGGGGAAGGTCAATGAGCAGTTCTTC

D: .
J: TRBJ1-2
V: TRBV5-1
size: .
CDR3: CASSRSKGVDGYTF
DNA: TGCGCCAGCAGCAGAAGTAAGGGAGTCGATGGCTACACCTTC

D: TRBD2
J: TRBJ2-3
V: TRBV7-3
size: once
CDR3: CASSLVSGGAADTQYF
DNA: TGTGCCAGCAGCCTGGTTAGCGGGGGGGCCGCAGATACGCAGTATTTT

D: .
J: TRBJ1-3
V: TRBV6-6
size: once
CDR3: CASSSLQGNTIYF
DNA: TGTGCCAGCAGTTCCCTACAGGGAAACACCATATATTTT

D: .
J: TRBJ2-7
V: TRBV19
size: .
CDR3: CASSMVASYEQYF
DNA: TGTGCCAGTAGTATGGTAGCCTCCTACGAGCAGTACTTC

D: TRBD1
J: TRBJ1-1
V: TRBV19
size: .
CDR3: CASSPLTGGAVEAFF
DNA: TGTGCCAGTAGTCCCTTGACAGGGGGCGCGGTTGAAGCTTTCTTT

D: TRBD1
J: TRBJ2-1
V: TRBV12-5
size: .
CDR3: CASGLGQGNGDEQFF
DNA: TGTGCTAGTGGTCTCGGACAGGGGAATGGGGATGAGCAGTTCTTC

D: .
J: TRBJ1-1
V: TRBV5-1
size: .
CDR3: CASSLTPQGNTEAFF
DNA: TGCGCCAGCAGTCTGACCCCACAGGGGAACACTGAAGCTTTCTTT

D: .
J: TRBJ2-7
V: TRBV29-1
size: .
CDR3: CSVSAERAGRYEQYF
DNA: TGCAGCGTTTCCGCAGAGAGGGCAGGGAGGTACGAGCAGTACTTC

D: .
J: TRBJ2-7
V: TRBV3-1/TRBV3-2
size: .
CDR3: CASQDGTYEQYF
DNA: TGTGCCAGCCAGGACGGGACCTACGAGCAGTACTTC

D: TRBD1
J: TRBJ2-2
V: TRBV9
size: .
CDR3: CASSAGQPGELFF
DNA: TGTGCCAGCAGCGCGGGACAGCCCGGGGAGCTGTTTTTT

D: TRBD1
J: TRBJ2-2
V: TRBV29-1
size: .
CDR3: CSVEKGTGVNTGELFF
DNA: TGCAGCGTTGAAAAGGGGACAGGGGTGAACACCGGGGAGCTGTTTTTT

D: .
J: TRBJ2-3
V: TRBV7-3
size: .
CDR3: CASSLTPSAGATDTQYF
DNA: TGTGCCAGCAGCTTAACGCCCTCGGCGGGGGCCACAGATACGCAGTATTTT

D: TRBD1
J: TRBJ1-6
V: TRBV12-5
size: once
CDR3: CASGLEDRDNSPLHF
DNA: TGTGCTAGTGGTTTGGAGGACAGGGATAATTCACCCCTCCACTTT

D: .
J: TRBJ2-2
V: TRBV6-5
size: .
CDR3: CASSYSRSTGELFF
DNA: TGTGCCAGCAGTTACTCCAGGTCCACCGGGGAGCTGTTTTTT

D: .
J: TRBJ1-2
V: TRBV9
size: once
CDR3: CASSVDEGYYGYTF
DNA: TGTGCCAGCAGCGTAGATGAGGGCTACTATGGCTACACCTTC

D: .
J: TRBJ2-5
V: TRBV10-3
size: .
CDR3: CAIRPLASETQYF
DNA: TGTGCCATCAGGCCCCTAGCGTCGGAGACCCAGTACTTC

D: .
J: TRBJ1-1
V: TRBV5-1
size: .
CDR3: CASRGVGGTEAFF
DNA: TGCGCCAGCAGAGGGGTAGGTGGCACTGAAGCTTTCTTT

D: TRBD1
J: TRBJ2-5
V: TRBV15
size: .
CDR3: CATSTGTDDTQYF
DNA: TGTGCCACCAGTACCGGGACAGATGACACCCAGTACTTC

D: TRBD2
J: TRBJ2-7
V: TRBV5-1
size: .
CDR3: CASSAGRGSSYEQYF
DNA: TGCGCCAGCAGCGCGGGGCGGGGGTCCTCCTACGAGCAGTACTTC

D: .
J: TRBJ1-1
V: TRBV18
size: .
CDR3: CASSARQGMNTEAFF
DNA: TGTGCCAGCTCGGCGCGCCAGGGGATGAACACTGAAGCTTTCTTT

D: TRBD1
J: TRBJ1-5
V: TRBV7-9
size: .
CDR3: CASSLARQGGGQPQHF
DNA: TGTGCCAGCAGCTTAGCGAGACAGGGTGGGGGTCAGCCCCAGCATTTT

D: TRBD2
J: TRBJ2-3
V: TRBV9
size: .
CDR3: CASSASGGAGDTQYF
DNA: TGTGCCAGCAGCGCCAGCGGGGGGGCTGGAGATACGCAGTATTTT

D: .
J: TRBJ2-7
V: TRBV6-5
size: .
CDR3: CASIGQLYSYEQYF
DNA: TGTGCCAGCATCGGACAGCTCTACTCCTACGAGCAGTACTTC

D: .
J: TRBJ1-1
V: TRBV6-5
size: once
CDR3: CASSYSGGAEAFF
DNA: TGTGCCAGCAGTTACTCGGGAGGCGCTGAAGCTTTCTTT

D: TRBD2
J: TRBJ2-5
V: TRBV5-1
size: .
CDR3: CASSPTGLAGGLETQYF
DNA: TGCGCCAGCAGCCCCACTGGACTAGCGGGGGGGTTAGAGACCCAGTACTTC

D: .
J: TRBJ1-1
V: TRBV9
size: .
CDR3: CASSVTGNTEAFF
DNA: TGTGCCAGCAGCGTTACCGGGAACACTGAAGCTTTCTTT

D: .
J: TRBJ1-5
V: TRBV7-2
size: .
CDR3: CASSFNRDSNQPQHF
DNA: TGTGCCAGCAGCTTCAACAGGGATAGCAATCAGCCCCAGCATTTT

D: TRBD1
J: TRBJ1-2
V: TRBV5-6
size: .
CDR3: CASSLNRGVYGYTF
DNA: TGTGCCAGCAGCTTGAACAGGGGGGTCTATGGCTACACCTTC

D: .
J: TRBJ2-1
V: TRBV4-3
size: .
CDR3: CASSLLRGDSPFF
DNA: TGCGCCAGCAGCCTCTTAAGGGGGGACAGTCCGTTCTTC

D: .
J: TRBJ1-2
V: TRBV7-9
size: .
CDR3: CASSPPRDYTF
DNA: TGTGCCAGCAGCCCACCTCGGGACTACACCTTC

D: .
J: TRBJ1-6
V: TRBV15
size: .
CDR3: CATSIGQINSPLHF
DNA: TGTGCCACCAGCATCGGACAAATCAATTCACCCCTCCACTTT

D: .
J: TRBJ1-1
V: TRBV4-2
size: .
CDR3: CASSQGSDSRNTEAFF
DNA: TGTGCCAGCAGCCAAGGTTCTGACAGTCGGAACACTGAAGCTTTCTTT

D: .
J: TRBJ1-2
V: TRBV7-9
size: .
CDR3: CASSLPLRGAIYGYTF
DNA: TGTGCCAGCAGCTTACCCCTGCGGGGGGCAATCTATGGCTACACCTTC

D: TRBD1
J: TRBJ1-4
V: TRBV18
size: .
CDR3: CASSPRQGSVNEKLFF
DNA: TGTGCCAGCTCACCCCGACAGGGGTCGGTTAATGAAAAACTGTTTTTT